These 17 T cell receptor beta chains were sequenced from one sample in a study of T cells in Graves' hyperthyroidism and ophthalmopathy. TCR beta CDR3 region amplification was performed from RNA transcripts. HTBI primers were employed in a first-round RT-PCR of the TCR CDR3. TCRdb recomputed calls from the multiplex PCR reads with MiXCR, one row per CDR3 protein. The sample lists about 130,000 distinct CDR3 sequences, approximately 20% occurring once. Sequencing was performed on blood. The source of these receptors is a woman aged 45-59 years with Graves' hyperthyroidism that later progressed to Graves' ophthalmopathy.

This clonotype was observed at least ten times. This CDR3 reads CSARAPGQKFSSYTF. The DNA for the CDR3 is TGCAGTGCTAGAGCCCCGGGACAGAAGTTCTCGAGCTACACCTTC. V gene TRBV20-1 combines with J gene TRBJ1-2, with 7 bases aligning to TRBD1. V was pared by 1 base and J by 9 bases, with 14 bases of the junction left unmatched. The CDR3 runs to 15 residues. From germline, CDR1 is DFQATT and CDR2 SNEGSKA (reference sequence).

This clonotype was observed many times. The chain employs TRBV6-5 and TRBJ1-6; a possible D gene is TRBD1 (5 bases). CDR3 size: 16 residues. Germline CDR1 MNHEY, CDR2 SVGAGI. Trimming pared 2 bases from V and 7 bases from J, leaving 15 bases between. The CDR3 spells CASSYGSQGGNSPLHF. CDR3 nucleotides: TGTGCCAGCAGTTACGGGAGTCAGGGAGGGAATTCACCCCTCCACTTT.

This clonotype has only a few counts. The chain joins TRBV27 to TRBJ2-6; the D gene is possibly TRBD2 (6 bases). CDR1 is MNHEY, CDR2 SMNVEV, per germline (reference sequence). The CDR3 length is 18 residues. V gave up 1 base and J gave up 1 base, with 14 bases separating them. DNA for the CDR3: TGTGCCAGCAGTTTATGGGCGGGAAGCTTTTCTGGGGCCAACGTCCTGACTTTC. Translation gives CASSLWAGSFSGANVLTF.

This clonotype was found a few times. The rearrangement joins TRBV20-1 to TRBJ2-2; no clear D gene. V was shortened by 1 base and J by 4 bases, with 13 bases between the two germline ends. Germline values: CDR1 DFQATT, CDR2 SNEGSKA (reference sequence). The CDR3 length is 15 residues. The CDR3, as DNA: TGCAGTGCTAGAGGGCCCAGCATTTCCACCGGGGAGCTGTTTTTT. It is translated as CSARGPSISTGELFF.

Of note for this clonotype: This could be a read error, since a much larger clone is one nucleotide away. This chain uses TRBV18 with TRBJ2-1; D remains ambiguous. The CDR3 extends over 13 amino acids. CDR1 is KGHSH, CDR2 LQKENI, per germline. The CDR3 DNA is TGTGCCAGCTTACCACGAACAGCTAATGAGCAGTTCTTC. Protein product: CASLPRTANEQFF. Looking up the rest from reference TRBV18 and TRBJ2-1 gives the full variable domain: NAGVMQNPRHLVRRRGQEARLRCSPMKGHSHVYWYRQLPEEGLKFMVYLQKENIIDESGMPKERFSAEFPKEGPSILRIQQVVRGDSAAYFCASLPRTANEQFFGPGTRLTVL.

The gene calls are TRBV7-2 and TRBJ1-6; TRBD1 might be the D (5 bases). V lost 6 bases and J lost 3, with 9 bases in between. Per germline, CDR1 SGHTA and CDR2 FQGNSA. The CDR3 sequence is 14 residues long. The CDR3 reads CASSRDLYNSPLHF. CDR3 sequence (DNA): TGTGCCAGCAGTCGGGACCTCTATAATTCACCCCTCCACTTT.

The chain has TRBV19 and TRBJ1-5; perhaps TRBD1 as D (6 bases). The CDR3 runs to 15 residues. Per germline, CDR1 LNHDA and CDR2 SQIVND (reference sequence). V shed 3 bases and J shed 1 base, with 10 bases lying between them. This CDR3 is CASSIRGQSNQPQHF. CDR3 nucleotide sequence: TGTGCCAGTAGTATCAGGGGACAAAGCAATCAGCCCCAGCATTTT.

The CDR3: CASSSDLNSPLHF. Written as DNA, the CDR3 is TGTGCCAGCAGTTCCGACTTGAATTCACCCCTCCACTTT. V is TRBV28 and J is TRBJ1-6; no clear D. V lost 4 bases to trimming and J lost 7 bases, with 8 bases between them. CDR1 and CDR2 (germline): MDHEN, SYDVKM. This CDR3 is built from 13 residues.

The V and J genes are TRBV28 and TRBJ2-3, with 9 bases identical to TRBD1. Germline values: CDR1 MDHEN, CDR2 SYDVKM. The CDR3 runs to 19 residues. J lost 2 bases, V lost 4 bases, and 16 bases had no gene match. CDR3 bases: TGTGCCAGCAGTTCCGCCAGGTTAGACGGGACAGGGAACACAGATACGCAGTATTTT. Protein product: CASSSARLDGTGNTDTQYF.

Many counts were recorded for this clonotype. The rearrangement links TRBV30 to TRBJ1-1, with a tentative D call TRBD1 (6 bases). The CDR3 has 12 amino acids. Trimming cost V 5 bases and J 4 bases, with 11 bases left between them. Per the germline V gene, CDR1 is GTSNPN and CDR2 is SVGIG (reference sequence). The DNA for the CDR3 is TGTGCCTGGGTAGGGGGTTCCACTGAAGCTTTCTTT. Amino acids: CAWVGGSTEAFF.

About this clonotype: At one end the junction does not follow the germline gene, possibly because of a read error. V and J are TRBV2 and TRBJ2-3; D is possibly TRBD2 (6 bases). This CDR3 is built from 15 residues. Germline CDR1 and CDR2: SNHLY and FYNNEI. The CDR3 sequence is CATSDLRGGVDTQYF. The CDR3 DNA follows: TGTGCCACCAGTGATTTGAGGGGCGGGGTTGATACGCAGTATTTT.

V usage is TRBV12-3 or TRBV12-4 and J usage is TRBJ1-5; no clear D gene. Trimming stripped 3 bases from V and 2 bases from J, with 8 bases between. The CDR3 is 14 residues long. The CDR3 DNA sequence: TGTGCCAGCAGTTTGGGAGAAGGCAATCAGCCCCAGCATTTT. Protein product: CASSLGEGNQPQHF.

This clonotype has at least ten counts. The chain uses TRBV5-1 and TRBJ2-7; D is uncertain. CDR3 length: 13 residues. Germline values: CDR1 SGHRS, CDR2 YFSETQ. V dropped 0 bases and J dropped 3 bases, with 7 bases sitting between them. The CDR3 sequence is CASSLGVGYEQYF. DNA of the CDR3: TGCGCCAGCAGCTTGGGGGTCGGCTACGAGCAGTACTTC.

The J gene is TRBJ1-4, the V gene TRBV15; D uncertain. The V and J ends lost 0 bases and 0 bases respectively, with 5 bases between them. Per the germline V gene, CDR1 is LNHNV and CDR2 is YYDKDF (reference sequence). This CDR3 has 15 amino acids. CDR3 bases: TGTGCCACCAGCAGAGACAGAGCAACTAATGAAAAACTGTTTTTT. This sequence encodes CATSRDRATNEKLFF.

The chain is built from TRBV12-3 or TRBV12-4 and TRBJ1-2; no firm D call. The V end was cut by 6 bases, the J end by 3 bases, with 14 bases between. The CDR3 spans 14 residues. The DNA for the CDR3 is TGTGCCAGCAGCCGCGCCAGGTTGCACTATGGCTACACCTTC. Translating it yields CASSRARLHYGYTF.

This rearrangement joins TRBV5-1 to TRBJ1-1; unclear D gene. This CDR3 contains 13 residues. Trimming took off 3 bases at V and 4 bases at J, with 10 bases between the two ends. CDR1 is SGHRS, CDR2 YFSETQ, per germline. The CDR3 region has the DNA TGCGCCAGCAGCTCTAGCCCCACCACTGAAGCTTTCTTT. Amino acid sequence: CASSSSPTTEAFF.

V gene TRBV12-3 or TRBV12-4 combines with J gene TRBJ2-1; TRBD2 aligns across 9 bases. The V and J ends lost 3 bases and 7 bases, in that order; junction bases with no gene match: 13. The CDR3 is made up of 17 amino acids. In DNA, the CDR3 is TGTGCCAGCAGTTTCGGTTTAGGACTAGCGAATGTAAATGAGCAGTTCTTC. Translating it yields CASSFGLGLANVNEQFF.